Listed below are T cell receptor beta chains from one sample, sequenced in a study of graft-versus-host responses after intestinal transplantation. The protocol was immunoSEQ multiplex PCR, while the TCRdb copy is restricted to in-frame clones and leaves out a portion. The sample shows some 14,000 clones, over 75% of them seen only once. Sequencing was performed on bone marrow, taken approximately 130 days after intestinal transplantation. The receptors come from a human patient who received an intestinal transplant, so some T cells may come from the graft donor. Both conserved end residues are trimmed from each CDR3. The order of the fields is V gene, J gene, CDR3 protein.

TRBV5-6,TRBJ2-7,ASSFGGTYEQY
TRBV7-9,TRBJ1-5,ASSPRGGDGQPQH
TRBV7-9,TRBJ2-3,ASSHRDVITQY
TRBV7-9,TRBJ2-3,ASSSLAGVYTDTQY
TRBV6-6,TRBJ1-2,ASSYSAGPPRGYT
TRBV11-2,TRBJ1-2,ASSSLTGNYGYT
TRBV27,TRBJ2-1,ASSLYPAEANEQF
TRBV5-6,TRBJ2-2,ASSSGLAGDSGELF
TRBV6-5,TRBJ2-7,ASSSGQGAYEQY
TRBV4-3,TRBJ2-7,ASSQYIQGDYEQY
TRBV20-1,TRBJ1-2,SAQNYGYT
TRBV13,TRBJ1-2,ASSGTNRVDNYGYT
TRBV27,TRBJ2-1,ASRSSPQRQQF
TRBV9,TRBJ2-2,ASSVAGSPKLF
TRBV9,TRBJ2-1,ASSVGVQQF
TRBV7-8,TRBJ2-7,ASSLGGGLAAFSYEQY
TRBV10-3,TRBJ2-1,AIRGGYNEQF
TRBV4-1,TRBJ2-5,ASSLPGQGAMFTRETQY
TRBV27,TRBJ2-5,ASSLSPDRESETQY
TRBV5-1,TRBJ2-1,ASSLLLAGDEQF
TRBV7-9,TRBJ2-1,ASSLLAEQF
TRBV6-5,TRBJ1-2,ASSYSPANYGYT
TRBV13,TRBJ2-7,ASSWSGRASYEQY
TRBV5-6,TRBJ2-7,ASSYGTELDQY
TRBV27,TRBJ1-5,ASSSHGGGGNQPQH
TRBV6-5,TRBJ2-7,ASSLSGRLYEQY
TRBV7-2,TRBJ2-5,ASSLGPSVTQY
TRBV6-1,TRBJ2-7,ASSEGLAGSHEQY
TRBV27,TRBJ2-7,ASRIAPGQGHEQY
TRBV6-1,TRBJ1-3,ASSELQFF
TRBV5-5,TRBJ2-7,ASSTRTGGDTYEQY
TRBV6-5,TRBJ2-5,ASSRGLAGETQY
TRBV28,TRBJ2-5,ASSTRLAGFDLVETQY
TRBV28,TRBJ1-5,ASTQGGFGQPQH
TRBV5-1,TRBJ2-7,ASSELGLAGTEQY
TRBV7-3,TRBJ2-5,ASSLKETQY
TRBV4-2,TRBJ2-7,ASSQEEASRRGSYEQY
TRBV5-6,TRBJ1-3,ASSLRGFTSGNTIY
TRBV9,TRBJ2-3,ASSVGTTSAGWTDTQY
TRBV28,TRBJ2-3,ASRRHAPSGRDPDTQY
TRBV27,TRBJ2-1,ASSLSRRNEQF
TRBV5-5,TRBJ1-1,ASSGDTTEAF
TRBV9,TRBJ2-1,ASSGNNEQF
TRBV30,TRBJ2-5,AWVTPGRTQY
TRBV19,TRBJ1-6,ASSIQGGSPLH
TRBV6-4,TRBJ2-5,ASSPWTGDWQETQY
TRBV9,TRBJ2-1,ASSPGPGGYNEQF